This T cell receptor beta chain was sequenced during a study of cytomegalovirus exposure and HLA in healthy donors. Study summary: The 100 to 150 validation repertoires and the approximately 630 first-cohort repertoires shared a platform, a later analysis reported. Whole-study results and caveats: Most TCR sequences proved rare, with some public TCRs found in many donors. Researchers counted roughly 150 TCR beta chains as cytomegalovirus-associated.

Concerning this clone: The antigen remains undetermined.

Donors came from a validation cohort of some 110 subjects, distinct from the first 666-subject cohort. Germline assignment: CDR1 KGHSH and CDR2 LQKENI. This CDR3 is built from 15 residues. Trimming removed 4 bases at V and 3 bases at J, with 16 bases between. The table came from immunoSEQ multiplex PCR; TCRdb's copy has only in-frame clones and leaves some out. This table has 150,000 or so clones, 75% to 90% appearing once. Sequencing was carried out using PBMCs. This sequence was found in a man younger than 35 in good health and CMV-seropositive. The chain is built from TRBV18 and TRBJ2-7; weak D call: TRBD1 (6 bases). Here the CDR3 reads CASSLIPGDFYEQYF. DNA for the CDR3: TGTGCCAGCTCACTCATACCAGGGGATTTCTACGAGCAGTACTTC.